Listed below are T cell receptor beta chains from one sample, sequenced in a study of cytomegalovirus exposure and HLA in healthy donors. Profiling relied on immunoSEQ multiplex PCR, and the TCRdb table lists in-frame clones only, not all of them. Here the sample spans some 190,000 clones, 75% to 90% being singletons. The sequenced sample consisted of PBMCs. The receptors were sampled from a girl aged 10 to 17 in good health and CMV-seropositive. Each CDR3 is given with its conserved first and last residue. A D gene is named only where the DNA matches it firmly. Clone size, where shown, is once, few, many, or a class for clones that have expanded.

d_call | j_call | v_call | clone_size | cdr3_nt | cdr3_aa
NA | TRBJ1-1 | TRBV5-1 | few | TGCGCCAGCAGCTTCCGGTGGGGCAACACTGAAGCTTTCTTT | CASSFRWGNTEAFF
TRBD2 | TRBJ2-3 | TRBV5-1 | NA | TGCGCCAGCAGCATGCTGACTAGCGGGAGCGCAGATACGCAGTATTTT | CASSMLTSGSADTQYF
TRBD2 | TRBJ2-1 | TRBV7-9 | few | TGTGCCAGCAGCTGGACTAGCCCTAATGAGCAGTTCTTC | CASSWTSPNEQFF
TRBD2 | TRBJ2-1 | TRBV13 | NA | TGTGCCAGCATCGAGAGGCGGCTAGCGGGAGCTGATGAGCAGTTCTTC | CASIERRLAGADEQFF
TRBD1 | TRBJ1-3 | TRBV11-3 | NA | TGTGCCAGCAGCAACCAAAGGGACAGTTTAGGAAACACCATATATTTT | CASSNQRDSLGNTIYF
TRBD2 | TRBJ2-6 | TRBV6-1 | NA | TGTGCCAGCAGTGGTGTTAATAGCGGGAGTTCTGGGGCCAACGTCCTGACTTTC | CASSGVNSGSSGANVLTF
TRBD2 | TRBJ2-3 | TRBV29-1 | NA | TGCAGCGTTGGGCTAGCGGGAGTGAGCACAGATACGCAGTATTTT | CSVGLAGVSTDTQYF
TRBD2 | TRBJ2-1 | TRBV5-1 | NA | TGCGCCAGCAGCAAAGGAGCGGGGAACTCCTACAATGAGCAGTTCTTC | CASSKGAGNSYNEQFF
NA | TRBJ2-3 | TRBV5-1 | NA | TGCGCCAGCAGCGTACAGGAGAGCACAGATACGCAGTATTTT | CASSVQESTDTQYF
TRBD1 | TRBJ2-7 | TRBV6-5 | NA | TGTGCCAGCAGTGGGACAGGGGACTCCTACGAGCAGTACTTC | CASSGTGDSYEQYF
NA | TRBJ2-7 | TRBV4-3 | NA | TGCGCCAGCAGCCCGACCTATATTAGCGGACCAACCTACGAGCAGTACTTC | CASSPTYISGPTYEQYF
NA | TRBJ1-5 | TRBV6-4 | NA | TGTGCCAGCAGTGAAGGTGAGGGAACAGATAATCAGCCCCAGCATTTT | CASSEGEGTDNQPQHF
NA | TRBJ2-7 | TRBV21-1 | NA | TGTGCCAGCAGCAAAGTTCTCGAGGGAGGGCTCCCCCTCCAGCAGTACTTC | CASSKVLEGGLPLQQYF
NA | TRBJ2-7 | TRBV18 | few | TGTGCCAGCTCACCCCGGGACAAATACGAGCAGTACTTC | CASSPRDKYEQYF
NA | TRBJ2-6 | TRBV5-1 | few | TGCGCCAGCAGCTCAACAGGGCCCGGGGCCAACGTCCTGACTTTC | CASSSTGPGANVLTF
NA | TRBJ2-7 | TRBV4-1 | NA | TGCGCCAGCAGCCATCCCTATGACGAGCAGTACTTC | CASSHPYDEQYF
NA | TRBJ1-4 | TRBV4-2 | NA | TGTGCCAGCAGCCAACCCTCCGGGGGACGGGAGGGGAATGAAAAACTGTTTTTT | CASSQPSGGREGNEKLFF
TRBD2 | TRBJ2-7 | TRBV2 | once | TGTGCCAGCAGTGACGTGCTGGGACTAGCGGGAGGCGAGCAGTACTTC | CASSDVLGLAGGEQYF
NA | TRBJ2-1 | TRBV6-5 | NA | TGTGCCAGCAGTTACTCCGCGGGGTATGTTGAGCAGTTCTTC | CASSYSAGYVEQFF
TRBD1 | TRBJ2-1 | TRBV29-1 | NA | TGCAGCGGGTCACCAGACAGGGGGCGCATCAATGAGCAGTTCTTC | CSGSPDRGRINEQFF
TRBD1 | TRBJ2-7 | TRBV30 | NA | TGTGCCTGGAGTAGGGACAGGGGCCCTTACGAGCAGTACTTC | CAWSRDRGPYEQYF
TRBD1 | TRBJ2-2 | TRBV10-1 | NA | TGCGCCAGCGGAACAGGGGTCGGGGAGCTGTTTTTT | CASGTGVGELFF
NA | TRBJ1-3 | TRBV6-1 | NA | TGTGCCAGCAGTGACGGGGGGAGGACTGGAAACACCATATATTTT | CASSDGGRTGNTIYF
TRBD1 | TRBJ2-7 | TRBV5-4 | NA | TGTGCGGCAGGGCAGGGGGCCCTATCGGACGAGCAGTACTTC | CAAGQGALSDEQYF
TRBD2 | TRBJ2-1 | TRBV18 | few | TGTGCCAGCTCACAGCGGCAGCGGGAGGTTGGGATCTTC | CASSQRQREVGIF
NA | TRBJ2-5 | TRBV2 | once | TGTGCCAGCGGCCGGGCGGCGGGAGAGACCCAGTACTTC | CASGRAAGETQYF
TRBD1 | TRBJ2-5 | TRBV5-1 | NA | TGCGCCAGCGGATATCGGACAGGGGTGGGAGAGACCCAGTACTTC | CASGYRTGVGETQYF
NA | TRBJ1-5 | TRBV6-4 | NA | TGTGCCAGCAGTCCTGACAGTAGCAATCAGCCCCAGCATTTT | CASSPDSSNQPQHF
NA | TRBJ1-2 | TRBV4-2 | NA | TGTGCCAGCAGCCAAGAAGGGGCCTATGGCTACACCTTC | CASSQEGAYGYTF
TRBD1 | TRBJ1-5 | TRBV18 | NA | TGTGCCAGCTCACCTGACAGGGATACTTTCCTGCATTTT | CASSPDRDTFLHF
NA | TRBJ2-7 | TRBV7-2 | NA | TGTGCCAGCAGCCCGGGAACGACTAGAGCCTACGAGCAGTACTTC | CASSPGTTRAYEQYF
NA | TRBJ1-2 | TRBV11-2 | NA | TGTGCCAGCAGCTTAGGTATACAGAAAGGCACCTTC | CASSLGIQKGTF
TRBD2 | TRBJ2-1 | TRBV19 | NA | TGTGCCAGTAGTATACTAGCGGGGGGCCATTACAATGAGCAGTTCTTC | CASSILAGGHYNEQFF
TRBD1 | TRBJ2-2 | TRBV19 | NA | TGTGCCAGTAGTATCGGGACAGACACCGGGGAGCTGTTTTTT | CASSIGTDTGELFF
TRBD1 | TRBJ2-7 | TRBV25-1 | NA | TGTGCCAGTTCTTCATGGGGGGACAGGGTAGCCTACGAGCAGTACTTC | CASSSWGDRVAYEQYF
TRBD1 | TRBJ1-1 | TRBV27 | once | TGTGCCAGCAGTCTTACAGGGGATGCGAACACTGAAGCTTTCTTT | CASSLTGDANTEAFF
NA | TRBJ2-7 | TRBV7-2 | NA | TGTGCCAGCAGCCCACAGGGCACCTACGAGCAGTACTTC | CASSPQGTYEQYF
TRBD1 | TRBJ2-7 | TRBV9 | NA | TGTGCCAGCAGCGTAGCCCCGGGACAGGGTGCTTACGAGCAGTACTTC | CASSVAPGQGAYEQYF
NA | TRBJ2-1 | TRBV14 | NA | TGTGCCAGCAGCCCCGGGACTCCCCTTCTGTTCTTC | CASSPGTPLLFF
NA | TRBJ2-1 | TRBV6-5 | NA | TGTGCCAGCAGCTCCCATATTGGAGATGAGCAGTTCTTC | CASSSHIGDEQFF
NA | TRBJ2-7 | TRBV4-2 | NA | TGTGCCAGCAGCCAAGAAGAAGTCGGCGGAACCTACGAGCAGTACTTC | CASSQEEVGGTYEQYF
NA | TRBJ2-4 | TRBV21-1 | NA | TGTGCCAGCAGAATTGGGACAGGGGGGCCCCGACTAGCCAAAAACATTCAGTACTTC | CASRIGTGGPRLAKNIQYF
NA | TRBJ2-2 | TRBV6-1 | few | TGTGCCAGCTGTCTTATAGCGGACACCGGGGAGCTGTTTTTT | CASCLIADTGELFF
TRBD1 | TRBJ1-3 | TRBV10-3 | once | TGTGCCATCAGTGGACAGGGGAATGGAAACACCATATATTTT | CAISGQGNGNTIYF
NA | TRBJ1-4 | TRBV30 | NA | TGTGCCTGGAGTCGGACAGTGCCAAAACTGTTTTTT | CAWSRTVPKLFF
NA | TRBJ2-2 | TRBV29-1 | NA | TGCAGCGTTAAAGGGTTAACCAGGGACGGGGAGCTGTTTTTT | CSVKGLTRDGELFF
NA | TRBJ2-7 | TRBV18 | NA | TGTGCCAGCTCACCACCACTAGGCTACGAGCAGTACTTC | CASSPPLGYEQYF
TRBD1 | TRBJ1-5 | TRBV28 | once | TGTGCCAGCAGTTTACCGACAGGGTTTAATCAGCCCCAGCATTTT | CASSLPTGFNQPQHF
NA | TRBJ2-5 | TRBV30 | NA | TGTGCCTGGAGGAGGAAGGGGTCTCTACGTTTGGAGCAGTACTTC | CAWRRKGSLRLEQYF
TRBD1 | TRBJ2-1 | TRBV18 | few | TGTGCCAGCTCACCTTGGGACAGTTCCTACAATGAGCAGTTCTTC | CASSPWDSSYNEQFF
TRBD2 | TRBJ2-1 | TRBV5-1 | few | TGCGCCAGCAGCTGGGGGACTAGCGGCAATGAGCAGTTCTTC | CASSWGTSGNEQFF
NA | TRBJ2-7 | TRBV19 | NA | TGTGCCAGTAGCCGGGAGCTAAGCTACGAGCAGTACTTC | CASSRELSYEQYF
NA | TRBJ2-3 | TRBV25-1 | NA | TGTGCCAGCAGTGAATATCCTTCTAGCACAGATACGCAGTATTTT | CASSEYPSSTDTQYF
NA | TRBJ1-2 | TRBV27 | NA | TGTGCCAGCAGTGGCATTGGACAAGACTATGGCTACACCTTC | CASSGIGQDYGYTF
TRBD2 | TRBJ2-5 | TRBV7-9 | once | TGTGCCAGCAGGTCTTCTAGCGGGAGGGCCCGGGAGACCCAGTACTTC | CASRSSSGRARETQYF